This T cell receptor (beta chain) was found in a study of cytotoxic CD8 clonotypes in ibrutinib-treated CLL. General study points: Public clonotypes were rare and shrank or held steady on treatment.

This clone was observed many times. Its target is unknown. Trimming left V 4 bases short and J 2 bases short, with 2 bases between. CDR3 length: 11 amino acids. CDR1 is MNHEY, CDR2 SVGAGI, per germline. TCRdb's table, derived via immunoSEQ multiplex PCR, lists solely in-frame clones and lacks some. The table lists about 200,000 clones, about three quarters of them singletons. Specimen: PBMCs, collected after 12 months of ibrutinib treatment. The V gene is TRBV6-5, the J gene TRBJ2-5; D not resolved. This receptor was obtained from a human donor with chronic lymphocytic leukemia. The CDR3 DNA sequence: TGTGCCAGCAGTTTTCAAGAGACCCAGTACTTC. It yields the protein CASSFQETQYF.